This T cell receptor beta chain originates from a study of STAT5B mutations in CD4+ large granular lymphocyte leukemia. V was cut by 3 bases and J by 8 bases, with 17 bases left in between. The CDR3 is 14 residues long. The germline V gene encodes CDR1 SGHNT and CDR2 YYREEE (reference sequence). The repertoire was sequenced with immunoSEQ multiplex PCR; TCRdb's copy has only in-frame clones and lacks some. This sample has about 29,000 clones, with more than 60% found just once. The chain uses TRBV5-4 and TRBJ1-2; D is possibly TRBD1 (5 bases). The TCR originated in a human donor in good health. Sequenced: CD4+ T cells from blood buffy coats. The CDR3 bases are TGTGCCAGCAGCTCGGGGGGTCAAGATTTCGGCTACACCTTC. Amino acid sequence: CASSSGGQDFGYTF. Full variable domain (outside the CDR3, taken from reference TRBV5-4 and TRBJ1-2): ETGVTQSPTHLIKTRGQQVTLRCSSQSGHNTVSWYQQALGQGPQFIFQYYREEENGRGNFPPRFSGLQFPNYSSELNVNALELDDSALYLCASSSGGQDFGYTFGSGTRLTVV.